Following are 13 T cell receptor beta chains from one sample sequenced in a study of blood T cell repertoires in COVID-19 (TCRdb year 2020). The library relied on the immunoSEQ multiplex PCR assay. In TCRdb, the immuneACCESS table is reduced to in-frame sequences with V and J assigned. These tables do not hold every clone; where another copy was compared, an unresolved V gene accounts for under half, and the others remain unexplained. The sample contains about 250,000 clones, 70% to 90% of them found a single time. The ten largest clones take up approximately 3.3% of the sample. Sample: peripheral blood. The source is a young man with active or convalescent COVID-19.

The chain employs TRBV10-3 and TRBJ1-1, with a possible D match to TRBD1 (6 bases). Germline assignment: CDR1 ENHRY and CDR2 SYGVKD. V shed 2 bases and J shed 0 bases, with 10 bases lying between them. The CDR3 runs 15 residues. CDR3 region: CAISEGQPMNTEAFF. The CDR3 DNA reads as TGTGCCATCAGTGAGGGACAGCCCATGAACACTGAAGCTTTCTTT.

The chain couples TRBV6-5 to TRBJ2-3, with a weak D call TRBD1 (7 bases). This CDR3 is 15 amino acids long. Deletions cut 2 bases from V and 4 bases from J, with 13 bases between. Germline CDR1 is MNHEY and CDR2 is SVGAGI. In nucleotides, the CDR3 is TGTGCCAGCAGTTACGGGGGGACAGATTCAGATACGCAGTATTTT. Protein sequence: CASSYGGTDSDTQYF.

This clone was observed once. The V and J genes are TRBV5-1 and TRBJ2-3; 9 nucleotides match TRBD2. Germline loops: CDR1 SGHRS, CDR2 YFSETQ. The V segment lost 0 bases and the J segment 4 bases; nucleotides outside the gene matches: 6. CDR3 length: 16 amino acids. The CDR3 region is CASSLAGRGGPDTQYF. The CDR3 DNA is TGCGCCAGCAGCTTGGCCGGGCGGGGGGGCCCAGATACGCAGTATTTT.

The gene calls are TRBV6-2 or TRBV6-3 and TRBJ1-2; D call uncertain. The germline V gene has CDR1 MNHEY and CDR2 SVGEGT. V shed 3 bases and J shed 0 bases, with 14 bases lying between them. The CDR3 covers 16 residues. Written as DNA, the CDR3 is TGTGCCAGCAGTTATAGCGTACGCTTATCTAACTATGGCTACACCTTC. It translates to CASSYSVRLSNYGYTF.

The DNA for the CDR3 is TGTGCCAGCAGCACACTAACCCCCTTCCACCGAGGACGGGGGACTAATTCACCCCTCCACTTT. Protein sequence: CASSTLTPFHRGRGTNSPLHF. This sequence joins TRBV6-6 and TRBJ1-6, with D tentatively TRBD1 (5 bases). The germline V and J ends were trimmed by 6 bases and 6 bases, with 33 bases remaining between them. The CDR3 covers 21 residues. Germline values: CDR1 MNHNY, CDR2 SVGAGI (reference sequence).

V is TRBV6-5 and J is TRBJ1-1; maybe TRBD1 (5 bases). This CDR3 region has 12 residues. The V end lost 6 bases, the J end lost 11 bases, and 16 bases lay between the germline ends. Germline V lookup: CDR1 MNHEY, CDR2 SVGAGI. The CDR3 spells CASRTDGGEAFF. CDR3 bases: TGTGCCAGCAGGACTGACGGGGGGGAGGCTTTCTTT.

This chain's CDR3 is CASSPLPTGSVPEAFF. In DNA form, the CDR3 reads TGCGCCAGCAGCCCCCTTCCGACAGGGAGTGTCCCTGAAGCTTTCTTT. V and J are TRBV5-1 and TRBJ1-1; 7 bases are shared with TRBD1. J lost 6 bases, V lost 4 bases, and 15 bases had no gene match. Germline lookup yields CDR1 SGHRS and CDR2 YFSETQ. CDR3 length equals 16 residues.

The V gene is TRBV2, the J gene TRBJ1-2, with D hard to call. Germline loops: CDR1 SNHLY, CDR2 FYNNEI. V lost 6 bases and J 4 bases, leaving 24 bases between the germline ends. CDR3 length equals 17 residues. The CDR3 coding sequence is TGTGCCAGCAGACCATACTTATTGAGGCGGCTAGCCTATGGCTACACCTTC. Encoded protein: CASRPYLLRRLAYGYTF.

The chain has TRBV3-1 (or the pseudogene TRBV3-2) and TRBJ2-5; TRBD2 aligns across 8 bases. CDR1 and CDR2 (germline): LGHDT, YNNKEL (reference sequence). The CDR3 is 15 residues long. V trimming: 4 bases; J trimming: 5 bases; junction bases outside the gene matches: 9. The CDR3 sequence: CASSPLRGVRETQYF. The DNA of the CDR3 is TGTGCCAGCAGCCCCTTGCGGGGGGTCCGGGAGACCCAGTACTTC.

The chain combines TRBV28 with TRBJ2-2; 7 positions match TRBD1. Germline-derived CDR1 and CDR2 are MDHEN and SYDVKM. This CDR3 has 12 amino acids. V was clipped by 6 bases and J by 8 bases; unmatched bases: 3. Written as DNA, the CDR3 is TGTGCCAGCAGGACAGGGTCTGGGGAGCTGTTTTTT. This codes for CASRTGSGELFF.

This rearrangement joins TRBV18 to TRBJ1-5; TRBD1 agrees at 8 bases. This CDR3 is 15 amino acids long. V was pared by 3 bases and J by 3 bases, with 4 bases of the junction left unmatched. From germline, CDR1 is KGHSH and CDR2 LQKENI. The CDR3 sequence is CASSPQGALNQPQHF. The CDR3 nucleotides are TGTGCCAGCTCACCCCAGGGGGCCCTCAATCAGCCCCAGCATTTT.

The chain links TRBV6-4 to TRBJ2-2, with 13 bases lining up with TRBD2. Germline CDR1 reads MRHNA; CDR2 reads SNTAGT. Unmatched junction bases numbered 4, after V lost 5 bases and J lost 4 bases. The CDR3 loop spans 16 amino acids. The CDR3 loop is CASSPLAGGPTGELFF. CDR3 DNA: TGTGCCAGCAGTCCACTAGCGGGAGGGCCCACCGGGGAGCTGTTTTTT.

This clone has a handful of counts. The CDR3 coding sequence is TGTGCCAGCAGCCAACAGGGACAGGGAGGCACTGAAGCTTTCTTT. It is translated as CASSQQGQGGTEAFF. The rearrangement joins TRBV3-1 (or the pseudogene TRBV3-2) to TRBJ1-1, with 9 nucleotides matching TRBD1. Looked up from germline, CDR1 is LGHDT and CDR2 is YNNKEL (reference sequence). This CDR3 contains 15 residues. After removal of 2 bases from V and 4 bases from J, the junction contained 5 bases not matched to a gene.